The present TCR beta chain was sequenced within a study of memory CD4+ T cells and cytomegalovirus serostatus (dated by TCRdb to 2018 to 2020). About the study as a whole: The cohort comprised 33 healthy Belgian adults, 9 CMV seropositive and roughly 25 CMV seronegative. The study sequenced CD4+ memory TCRbeta repertoires of a Belgian cohort with known cytomegalovirus serostatus to replicate a published TCR-based CMV serostatus classifier.

The Quick-DNA Microprep Kit was used to extract genomic DNA from the sorted cells. Amplification of TCRbeta DNA was done with the immunoSEQ hsTCRbeta kit, following the protocol from the manufacturer. An Illumina MiSeq instrument was used to sequence the TCRbeta libraries. In the original analysis: Removing out-of-frame sequences left 2,204,828 distinct TCRbeta sequences, an average of roughly 63,000 per individual. Each individual was scored according to the count of some 160 previously reported CMV-associated TCRbeta sequences and the total productive distinct TCRbeta count. A beta-binomial model was reimplemented in Python, and scikit-learn random forests with default parameters were trained on data from the US cohort. On the Belgian cohort, classifier performance was reported as the median AUC, along with percentile confidence intervals, across 10,000 bootstrap iterations. Imported from immuneACCESS, the table was reduced by TCRdb to in-frame sequences with V and J called. These copies leave out some clones; in studies compared against another copy, an unresolved V gene accounts for under half, and the cause of the remainder is not known. V and J calls and clone size come straight from that table; D and trimming were deduced from the DNA. This sample has 80,000 or so clones in its table, and around 80% of those were observed once. The ten largest make up 2.6% of the sample.

Comment on this clone: Which antigen it targets is not known. Base-call qualities are not available, and no considerably larger clone is one nucleotide away.

The germline V gene (reference sequence) sets CDR1 to MNHEY and CDR2 to SMNVEV. V loses 8 bases of germline sequence and J loses 1 base, and the interval between the two ends is 20 bases. The CDR3, from cysteine to phenylalanine, totals 17 residues. Left in the record is the CDR3 DNA by itself, 51 bases read in frame from the first base. Single viable CD3+CD4+CD8-CD45RO+ cells were sorted as memory CD4+ T cells on a FACSAria II. To determine CMV serostatus, a Roche Elecsys assay was used that detects serum IgG against CMV pp150, pp28, p38 and p52. After the samples were thawed, total CD4+ T cells were enriched through positive selection using CD4 magnetic microbeads. Samples originated from another study that specifically interrogated the CD4+ T cell memory repertoire. Peripheral blood mononuclear cells were isolated and cryopreserved according to standard operating procedures, and serum was stored at -80 degrees C. CD3-PerCP (BW264/56), CD4-APC (RPA-T4), CD45RO-PE (UCHT1) and CD8-Pacific Orange (3B5) antibodies were used for staining, and non-viable cells were excluded with Sytox blue.

The full study reports these points: On the Belgian cohort, the classifier based on the original framework reached a median bootstrapped AUC of roughly 0.96, with a 95% CI of 0.76-1.00. Results were interpreted as suggesting that the CMV-associated TCR signature is largely present in the CD4+ memory repertoire. Among the 160 or so previously reported CMV-associated TCRbeta sequences, over 65 showed up in the CD4+ memory repertoires, with each one found in between one and five individuals. Only CD4+CD45RO+ memory cells were sequenced, unlike the original study, which covered naive and memory CD4+ and CD8+ populations. For predicting CMV serostatus, the median bootstrapped AUC was roughly 0.95 using the original framework and around 0.91 using a US-trained random forest.

Sequenced: memory CD4+ T cells from blood. The sequence was collected from an adult in good health and CMV-seropositive. The sequence links TRBV27 to TRBJ2-2, and perhaps TRBD2 as D gene, on 6 matching bases. The bases read TGTGCCAGCTCCTCCCTGGGGGGAGGAGGGAACACCGGGGAGCTGTTTTTT. This encodes CASSSLGGGGNTGELFF.